The clone carrying this TCR beta chain was recorded many times. This record comes from a study of neurological immune-mediated disorders. Regarding time point: longitudinal time-point 2. The study used blood bank volunteers in Maryland, USA, as healthy controls. The cDNA was generated by 5'RACE with 10-nucleotide random UMIs. TCRdb reprocessed the 5' RACE reads with MiXCR, giving one entry per CDR3 protein. In the table there are tens of thousands of distinct CDR3 sequences, 9.7% of which are singletons. The origin of this receptor is a man under 40 in good health. The sample taken for sequencing was PBMCs.

CDR3 coding DNA: TGTGCCAGCAGCCCCACAGGGAAGTTTCGGAACACTGAAGCTTTCTTT. Translated, it gives CASSPTGKFRNTEAFF. The chain employs TRBV28 and TRBJ1-1; the D gene is possibly TRBD1 (6 bases). The CDR3 sequence is 16 residues long. Deletions cut 6 bases from V and 1 base from J, with 18 bases between. Germline CDR1 reads MDHEN; CDR2 reads SYDVKM.